This T cell receptor beta chain stems from a study of CXCR3-negative and CXCR3-positive naive CD8 T cells. As for the study in general: About 135 million TRB reads in total, about 1.5 +/- 0.3 million per library. Points from the study as a whole: Both of the naive subsets showed about the same high diversity, but memory CD8+ cells had much less. Memory cells differed in TRBV-TRBJ usage, but naive CXCR3-negative and CXCR3-positive cells had similar usage.

Notes on this clonotype: Antigen unknown.

The germline V gene encodes CDR1 SQVTM and CDR2 ANQGSEA. The CDR3 totals 12 residues. Each TRB cDNA library was prepared by 5' RACE (with UMI labels). TCRdb reanalyzed the 5' RACE reads and collapses them to one entry per CDR3 protein, without DNA. This sample contains fewer than 80,000 distinct CDR3 sequences. The V call is TRBV29-1, the J call TRBJ2-7; TCRdb calls TRBD1, which cannot be checked without DNA. The TCR comes from a human donor in good health. Some clones in this sample may be carry-over from other donors' samples. The sequencing sample was made of naive CXCR3- CD8+ T cells from blood. Subset indicated: CD45RO-CCR7+CD27+CD95- naive CD8+ T cells lacking CXCR3 (TNR3-). The CDR3 sequence: CSVGQDGYEQYF.